This is a list of T cell receptor beta chains from one sample in a study of CD8 T cells in ankylosing spondylitis. TCRdb re-called the 5' RACE reads with MiXCR, one entry per CDR3 protein. The sample records some 95,000 distinct CDR3 sequences, 7.5% to 9% being singletons. The specimen sequenced was blood, either unsorted or a sorted T cell fraction (not recorded which). Receptors were obtained from a male donor with ankylosing spondylitis or in good health (not recorded which). Both conserved end residues are part of each CDR3. Each record gives: V gene, clone size, J gene, D gene, CDR3 protein, CDR3 DNA. D genes are given only for firm matches. Not every row has a clone size; where given, it reads once, few, many or a size class.

>TRBV28|many|TRBJ2-7|NA
CASSLRHEQYF
TGTGCCAGCAGTTTGCGACACGAGCAGTACTTC
>TRBV5-1|many|TRBJ1-4|NA
CASSAGDRLNEKLFF
TGCGCCAGCAGCGCCGGGGATCGACTTAATGAAAAACTGTTTTTT
>TRBV29-1|NA|TRBJ2-1|TRBD2
CSVDTSGGGEQFF
TGCAGCGTTGATACTAGCGGGGGGGGTGAGCAGTTCTTC
>TRBV7-4|NA|TRBJ2-5|NA
CASSLNRLGNRETQYF
TGTGCCAGCAGCTTAAATCGGCTAGGGAATAGGGAGACCCAGTACTTC
>TRBV29-1|NA|TRBJ2-7|NA
CSVEDRVGSGATSEQYF
TGCAGCGTTGAAGATCGAGTGGGGAGCGGCGCAACTAGCGAGCAGTACTTC
>TRBV20-1|many|TRBJ1-1|NA
CSAERVVAEAFF
TGCAGTGCGGAACGGGTTGTTGCTGAAGCTTTCTTT
>TRBV10-3|many|TRBJ2-3|NA
CAISERVLSQDTQYF
TGTGCCATCAGTGAGAGGGTTCTGAGCCAAGATACGCAGTATTTT
>TRBV6-2/TRBV6-3|many|TRBJ2-7|NA
CASSYSAGLSGIGEQYF
TGTGCCAGCAGTTACTCGGCAGGACTTTCGGGAATAGGCGAGCAGTACTTC
>TRBV4-2|NA|TRBJ1-3|TRBD1
CASSQEGGTGLGNTIYF
TGTGCCAGCAGCCAAGAAGGGGGGACAGGATTAGGAAACACCATATATTTT
>TRBV12-3/TRBV12-4|medium-sized|TRBJ2-3|NA
CASSLGTDTQYF
TGTGCCAGCAGTTTGGGCACAGATACGCAGTATTTT
>TRBV7-6|few|TRBJ2-3|TRBD2
CASSLAAGGADTQYF
TGTGCCAGCAGCTTAGCGGCGGGGGGTGCAGATACGCAGTATTTT
>TRBV7-7|NA|TRBJ2-5|NA
CASGAGGWEETQYF
TGTGCTAGCGGTGCAGGGGGTTGGGAAGAGACCCAGTACTTC
>TRBV7-2|many|TRBJ2-5|NA
CASSLAGAGQETQYF
TGTGCCAGCAGCTTAGCAGGGGCAGGGCAAGAGACCCAGTACTTC
>TRBV5-1|NA|TRBJ2-7|TRBD1
CTSSSAGQGYEQYF
TGCACCAGCAGCTCCGCGGGACAGGGATACGAGCAGTACTTC